The 15 T cell receptor beta chains in this list originate from one sample, sequenced in a study of shared clonotypes between healthy human individuals. Using immunoSEQ multiplex PCR, the repertoire was profiled, and TCRdb retains in-frame clones only, with some absent. The table has 1,100,000 or so clones, around 78% seen once. Material: memory CD4+ T cells from PBMCs. Noted subset: CD45RA-negative fraction. The receptors were sampled from a man aged 18 to 30 in good health. Some clones in this sample may be carry-over from other donors' samples.

The gene calls are TRBV5-4 and TRBJ2-5, with D unresolved. The germline CDR1 and CDR2 sequences are SGHNT and YYREEE (reference sequence). The CDR3 contains 13 residues. The ends were cut back, 0 bases at V and 5 bases at J, with 8 bases in the middle. CDR3 sequence reads: CASSLAGRETQYF. The CDR3, as DNA: TGTGCCAGCAGCTTGGCCGGTCGGGAGACCCAGTACTTC. Drawing the rest from reference TRBV5-4 and TRBJ2-5, the complete variable domain is ETGVTQSPTHLIKTRGQQVTLRCSSQSGHNTVSWYQQALGQGPQFIFQYYREEENGRGNFPPRFSGLQFPNYSSELNVNALELDDSALYLCASSLAGRETQYFGPGTRLLVL.

The chain employs TRBV11-2 and TRBJ2-1; D possibly matches TRBD1 or TRBD2 (5 bases each). Trimming took off 10 bases at V and 4 bases at J, with 17 bases between the two ends. The V gene's germline CDR1 is SGHAT and CDR2 FQNNGV. This CDR3 contains 14 residues. The DNA of the CDR3 is TGTGCCACCGAGGAGGACACGGGGTACAATGAGCAGTTCTTC. Protein sequence: CATEEDTGYNEQFF.

About this clone: The sample holds other DNA sequences that translate to the same CDR3. This sequence joins TRBV5-1 and TRBJ1-3, with a weak D call TRBD1 (5 bases). The germline CDR1 and CDR2 sequences are SGHRS and YFSETQ. Trimming stripped 0 bases from V and 0 bases from J, with 7 bases between. The CDR3 extends over 15 amino acids. The CDR3 region is CASSLVGVSGNTIYF. As DNA, the CDR3 is TGCGCCAGCAGCTTGGTAGGGGTCTCTGGAAACACCATATATTTT.

This clone was picked up one time. The chain employs TRBV6-1 and TRBJ2-7, with a tentative D call TRBD2 (6 bases). V was shortened by 6 bases and J by 2 bases, with 14 bases between the two germline ends. CDR1 and CDR2 from the germline V gene are MNHNS and SASEGT. CDR3 length: 14 residues. CDR3 protein: CASRSSGGPYEQYF. The CDR3 DNA is TGTGCCAGCAGGAGTAGCGGAGGCCCCTACGAGCAGTACTTC.

In this sample, this clone turned up once. The chain carries TRBV5-6 and TRBJ2-5; TRBD1 matches at 10 bases. Germline lookup yields CDR1 SGHDT and CDR2 YYEEEE. There are 17 residues in the CDR3. The V segment lost 2 bases and the J segment 3 bases; nucleotides outside the gene matches: 10. CDR3 in DNA: TGTGCCAGCAGCTTTCTCGGGGAGACAGGGGGCAAAGAGACCCAGTACTTC. Residues: CASSFLGETGGKETQYF.

The V and J genes are TRBV7-2 and TRBJ1-4, with TRBD1 matching over 8 bases. CDR1 and CDR2 (germline): SGHTA, FQGNSA. The CDR3 spans 14 residues. J was trimmed by 7 bases and V by 4 bases; bases with no gene match: 5. CDR3 sequence: CASSYDRGTEKLFF. DNA of the CDR3: TGTGCCAGCAGCTACGACAGGGGAACTGAAAAACTGTTTTTT.

The rearrangement uses TRBV10-3 and TRBJ2-1, with TRBD2 matching 7 bases. J gave up 5 bases and V 6 bases, and 10 bases lay outside the gene matches. The CDR3 covers 15 residues. Germline V gives CDR1 ENHRY, CDR2 SYGVKD. The CDR3 is CAISSKASGNNEQFF. CDR3 coding DNA: TGTGCCATCAGCAGCAAGGCTAGCGGAAACAATGAGCAGTTCTTC.

The chain joins TRBV7-9 to TRBJ2-3; no firm D call. Germline CDR1 is SEHNR and CDR2 is FQNEAQ (reference sequence). The length of the CDR3 is 16 residues. The germline V and J ends were trimmed by 5 bases and 4 bases, with 19 bases remaining between them. CDR3: CASSSPAGRGPDTQYF. The CDR3, as DNA: TGTGCCAGCAGCAGCCCGGCAGGCCGAGGCCCAGATACGCAGTATTTT. Looking up the rest from reference TRBV7-9 and TRBJ2-3 gives the full variable domain: DTGVSQNPRHKITKRGQNVTFRCDPISEHNRLYWYRQTLGQGPEFLTYFQNEAQLEKSRLLSDRFSAERPKGSFSTLEIQRTEQGDSAMYLCASSSPAGRGPDTQYFGPGTRLTVL.

In the case of this clone: Other DNA sequences in this sample translate to the same CDR3. The chain's CDR3 is CASSLSGTGVYEQYF. CDR3 in DNA: TGCGCCAGCAGCCTATCCGGGACAGGGGTGTACGAGCAGTACTTC. The V and J genes are TRBV5-1 and TRBJ2-7, with 10 bases fitting TRBD1. V gave up 4 bases and J gave up 4 bases; unmatched junction bases: 8. This CDR3 is built from 15 residues. CDR1 is SGHRS and CDR2 is YFSETQ in the germline V gene.

The V and J genes are TRBV5-1 and TRBJ1-5, with D tentatively TRBD1 (5 bases). This CDR3 has 14 residues. With 2 bases removed from V and 5 bases from J, the gap between germline ends came to 11 bases. Per the germline V gene, CDR1 is SGHRS and CDR2 is YFSETQ. CDR3 residues: CASSFGGIHQPQHF. The CDR3 coding sequence is TGCGCCAGCAGCTTCGGGGGGATCCATCAGCCCCAGCATTTT.

This chain joins TRBV29-1 and TRBJ2-5; D is undetermined. The ends were cut back, 4 bases at V and 5 bases at J, with 14 bases in the middle. Germline V lookup: CDR1 SQVTM, CDR2 ANQGSEA. This CDR3 has 13 amino acids. DNA for the CDR3: TGCAGCGTTGTGACCGCCCCCTTCGAGACCCAGTACTTC. Residues: CSVVTAPFETQYF.

This chain uses TRBV30 with TRBJ1-2, with TRBD1 matching over 7 bases. J was trimmed by 2 bases and V by 0 bases; bases with no gene match: 6. The CDR3 runs 15 residues. Germline V gene lookup returns CDR1 GTSNPN and CDR2 SVGIG (reference sequence). CDR3 in amino acids: CAWSVGLRGNYGYTF. The CDR3 DNA follows: TGTGCCTGGAGTGTCGGCCTCAGGGGGAACTATGGCTACACCTTC. Based on the CDR3 plus reference TRBV30 and TRBJ1-2, the full variable domain is SQTIHQWPATLVQPVGSPLSLECTVEGTSNPNLYWYRQAAGRGLQLLFYSVGIGQISSEVPQNLSASRPQDRQFILSSKKLLLSDSGFYLCAWSVGLRGNYGYTFGSGTRLTVV.

V usage is TRBV27 and J usage is TRBJ2-2; 9 bases match TRBD2. V shed 2 bases, J shed 4 bases, and the junction held 8 bases outside the gene matches. Germline assignment: CDR1 MNHEY and CDR2 SMNVEV (reference sequence). This CDR3 has 17 amino acids. In nucleotides, the CDR3 is TGTGCCAGCAGTTTAGGGATGGGCGGGAGGGGCACCGGGGAGCTGTTTTTT. Protein product: CASSLGMGGRGTGELFF.

The chain couples TRBV19 to TRBJ1-2, with 9 positions matching TRBD1. The CDR3 is made up of 13 amino acids. Germline loops: CDR1 LNHDA, CDR2 SQIVND (reference sequence). V trimming: 5 bases; J trimming: 6 bases; junction bases outside the gene matches: 4. CDR3 loop: CASSPRTGDGYTF. The CDR3, as DNA: TGTGCCAGTAGTCCGAGGACAGGGGATGGCTACACCTTC.

The J gene is TRBJ2-7, the V gene TRBV10-3; tentative D call: TRBD1 (5 bases). The CDR3 length is 16 residues. The germline gives CDR1 ENHRY, CDR2 SYGVKD. V lost 0 bases and J 7 bases, leaving 19 bases between the germline ends. CDR3 loop: CAISESSSDTRLEQYF. The CDR3 DNA reads TGTGCCATCAGTGAGTCTAGTTCGGACACCCGCCTAGAGCAGTACTTC.